Listed here are 20 T cell receptor beta chains from one sample, sequenced in a study of cytomegalovirus exposure and HLA in healthy donors. Primers: 60 Vbeta forward and 13 Jbeta reverse. Measured with immunoSEQ multiplex PCR; TCRdb has only the in-frame clones, and not every one. The profile shows approximately 110,000 clones, 65% to 80% of them singletons. Sequenced input: PBMCs. These receptor sequences come from a woman aged 55-75 years in good health and CMV-seropositive.

This clone was found a few times. The V gene is TRBV7-2, the J gene TRBJ2-7, with D tentatively TRBD1 (5 bases). Trimming shortened V by 5 bases and J by 0 bases, and 14 bases separated the two germline ends. The V gene's germline CDR1 is SGHTA and CDR2 FQGNSA. This CDR3 spans 15 amino acids. CDR3 sequence: CASSGGQRSSYEQYF. Here the CDR3 DNA reads TGTGCCAGCAGCGGCGGACAACGTAGCTCCTACGAGCAGTACTTC.

For this clone: Germline and junction disagree at one end, which may indicate a read error. The same CDR3 also results from other DNA sequences found in this sample. V usage is TRBV10-1 and J usage is TRBJ2-5; 10 positions agree with TRBD1. The CDR3 consists of 16 residues. CDR1 and CDR2 from the germline V gene are WNHNN and SYGVQD (reference sequence). The CDR3 reads CASRKGQGRHQATQYF. Written as DNA, the CDR3 is TGCGCCAGCAGGAAGGGACAGGGGCGGCACCAAGCGACCCAGTACTTC.

The chain has TRBV9 and TRBJ1-1, with 7 nucleotides matching TRBD1. The V and J ends lost 2 bases and 5 bases, in that order; junction bases with no gene match: 3. Germline values: CDR1 SGDLS, CDR2 YYNGEE. CDR3 size: 13 residues. CDR3 region: CASSVGQWTEAFF. Here the CDR3 DNA reads TGTGCCAGCAGCGTGGGACAGTGGACTGAAGCTTTCTTT.

V and J are TRBV2 and TRBJ1-6, with a tentative D call TRBD1 (6 bases). V lost 7 bases, J lost 7 bases, and 11 bases lay in between. Germline V gene data show CDR1 as SNHLY and CDR2 as FYNNEI. The CDR3 totals 13 residues. The CDR3 DNA sequence: TGTGCCAGCAAGGCAGGGGAGAATTCACCCCTCCACTTT. It yields the protein CASKAGENSPLHF.

The rearrangement links TRBV6-6 to TRBJ1-3; D remains unclear. Germline V CDR1 and CDR2: MNHNY, SVGAGI (reference sequence). The germline V and J ends were trimmed by 4 bases and 4 bases, with 14 bases remaining between them. The CDR3 covers 15 residues. The CDR3 reads CASSFPTRAGNTIYF. CDR3 bases: TGTGCCAGCAGTTTCCCGACGAGGGCCGGAAACACCATATATTTT.

DNA for the CDR3: TGTGCCACCAGCAGAGGGGGGGGCTCGGACACTGAAGCTTTCTTT. This gives the protein CATSRGGGSDTEAFF. The chain uses TRBV15 and TRBJ1-1; TRBD1 might be the D (6 bases). The V end was cut by 1 base, the J end by 3 bases, with 12 bases between. The CDR3 covers 15 residues. The germline gives CDR1 LNHNV, CDR2 YYDKDF (reference sequence).

The chain links TRBV10-3 to TRBJ2-7; 8 bases are shared with TRBD1. V lost 4 bases, J lost 2 bases, and 4 bases stayed unmatched. CDR1 ENHRY and CDR2 SYGVKD come from the germline V gene. The CDR3 is 14 amino acids. CDR3: CAISGTGRTYEQYF. DNA for the CDR3: TGTGCCATCAGTGGGACAGGGAGAACCTACGAGCAGTACTTC.

The chain couples TRBV5-1 to TRBJ1-1; 10 positions agree with TRBD1. This CDR3 is built from 16 residues. Germline CDR1 reads SGHRS; CDR2 reads YFSETQ. The J segment lost 5 bases and the V segment lost 4 bases, leaving 11 bases of the junction unmatched. CDR3 in amino acids: CASSTGQGGGRTEAFF. CDR3 sequence (DNA): TGCGCCAGCAGCACCGGACAGGGGGGAGGTAGAACTGAAGCTTTCTTT.

This clone was counted only a few times. The CDR3 sequence is CASSSSGNIYNEQFF. The CDR3 DNA is TGTGCCAGTAGTAGCTCAGGAAATATCTACAATGAGCAGTTCTTC. V usage is TRBV19 and J usage is TRBJ2-1; D is ambiguous. The CDR3 loop spans 15 amino acids. The germline V gene has CDR1 LNHDA and CDR2 SQIVND (reference sequence). V was clipped by 4 bases and J by 3 bases, with 13 bases between them.

This clone has only a few counts. The chain employs TRBV4-3 and TRBJ2-3; 8 bases agree with TRBD2. Per germline, CDR1 LGHNA and CDR2 YSLEER. The CDR3 has 16 amino acids. The junction had 11 bases not matched to a gene; V was cut back by 3 bases and J by 6 bases. The CDR3 region is CASSQKFSGEVDTQYF. CDR3 nucleotides: TGCGCCAGCAGCCAGAAATTTAGCGGGGAAGTCGATACGCAGTATTTT.

This rearrangement joins TRBV19 to TRBJ1-1; TRBD1 agrees at 11 bases. V was clipped by 5 bases and J by 5 bases; unmatched bases: 7. The CDR3 is 15 amino acids. Germline values: CDR1 LNHDA, CDR2 SQIVND (reference sequence). As DNA, the CDR3 is TGTGCCAGTAGTTGGACAGGGGGCCGAAGGACTGAAGCTTTCTTT. Translated: CASSWTGGRRTEAFF.

Written as DNA, the CDR3 is TGTGCCAGCAGCTTAGTCGGGGGTGATTCACCCCTCCACTTT. Translated: CASSLVGGDSPLHF. The chain couples TRBV7-8 to TRBJ1-6; a possible D gene is TRBD1 (5 bases). This CDR3 has 14 residues. In germline, CDR1 is SGHVS, CDR2 FQNEAQ. The V gene lost 1 base and the J gene lost 8 bases, with 9 bases spanning the gap.

The V call is TRBV27, the J call TRBJ1-2; 9 bases agree with TRBD1. V lost 6 bases and J lost 5; bases outside the gene matches: 10. CDR1 is MNHEY, CDR2 SMNVEV, per germline (reference sequence). CDR3 length equals 15 residues. CDR3 loop: CASRPPGQGFYGYTF. CDR3 in DNA: TGTGCCAGCAGGCCTCCGGGACAGGGCTTTTATGGCTACACCTTC.

The chain is built from TRBV7-2 and TRBJ2-3; the match to TRBD2 covers 7 bases. Germline assignment: CDR1 SGHTA and CDR2 FQGNSA. Unmatched junction bases numbered 4, after V lost 3 bases and J lost 1 base. The CDR3 is made up of 15 amino acids. This CDR3 reads CASSFSAGGTDTQYF. As DNA, the CDR3 is TGTGCCAGCAGCTTTTCCGCGGGGGGCACAGATACGCAGTATTTT.

This chain uses TRBV5-4 with TRBJ2-1, with 7 bases lining up with TRBD2. CDR1 SGHNT and CDR2 YYREEE come from the germline V gene (reference sequence). There are 13 residues in the CDR3. V was clipped by 4 bases and J by 6 bases; unmatched bases: 4. CDR3 sequence (DNA): TGTGCCAGCAGCCCGGGAGGAACCAATGAGCAGTTCTTC. Translated, it gives CASSPGGTNEQFF.

This chain joins TRBV6-1 and TRBJ2-1; 8 bases match TRBD2. V lost 3 bases, J lost 7 bases, and 5 bases stayed unmatched. Germline V gene data show CDR1 as MNHNS and CDR2 as SASEGT. The CDR3 is 14 amino acids. CDR3 nucleotides: TGTGCCAGCAGTGAGCCGGGACTAGTAAATGAGCAGTTCTTC. Translated, it gives CASSEPGLVNEQFF.

The chain carries TRBV5-1 and TRBJ1-1; 7 bases agree with TRBD1. Germline CDR1 SGHRS, CDR2 YFSETQ. V lost 3 bases to trimming and J lost 5 bases; unmatched junction nucleotides: 10. This CDR3 is 15 amino acids long. Here the CDR3 DNA reads TGCGCCAGCAGCTGGGGGGCAGGGGGTACTACTGAAGCTTTCTTT. Amino acids: CASSWGAGGTTEAFF.

This clone has just a few counts. This chain joins TRBV19 and TRBJ1-5, with 8 nucleotides matching TRBD1. From germline, CDR1 is LNHDA and CDR2 SQIVND (reference sequence). The CDR3 length is 13 residues. The trim removed 9 bases at V and 5 bases at J, leaving 6 bases unmatched. The CDR3 region has the DNA TGTGCCAGCGCACAGGGGGGCCATCAGCCCCAGCATTTT. This translates into CASAQGGHQPQHF.

The J gene is TRBJ2-3, the V gene TRBV4-3, with 8 bases lining up with TRBD2. Losses at the gene ends were 0 bases for V and 2 bases for J; bases not matched to a gene: 13. The CDR3 has 19 residues. Germline CDR1 reads LGHNA; CDR2 reads YSLEER. CDR3 sequence: CASSQDLGLSGTYTDTQYF. Written as DNA, the CDR3 is TGCGCCAGCAGCCAAGATCTCGGGCTTAGCGGGACCTACACAGATACGCAGTATTTT.

As DNA, the CDR3 is TGTGCCAGCAGCCCGGTGCAGGGTTTTTCCGGAAACACCATATATTTT. This sequence encodes CASSPVQGFSGNTIYF. The gene calls are TRBV7-8 and TRBJ1-3; weak D call: TRBD1 (5 bases). CDR1 is SGHVS and CDR2 is FQNEAQ in the germline V gene. V was pared by 5 bases and J by 4 bases, with 18 bases between. The CDR3 sequence is 16 residues long.